The 30 T cell receptor beta chains below all came from one sample that was sequenced in a study of cytomegalovirus exposure and HLA in healthy donors. The table came from immunoSEQ multiplex PCR; TCRdb's copy has only in-frame clones and leaves some out. The sample yields 100,000 to 150,000 clones, around 86% seen once. Sequencing was done on a sample of PBMCs. These receptor sequences come from a woman aged 18 to 35 in good health and CMV-seronegative.

This clone was recorded only once. The chain combines TRBV6-5 with TRBJ2-7; a weak D match, TRBD2 (5 bases). The CDR3 has 12 amino acids. CDR1 is MNHEY, CDR2 SVGAGI, per germline. The V end was cut by 6 bases, the J end by 3 bases, with 9 bases between. This CDR3 is CASRRDIYEQYF. The CDR3 nucleotides are TGTGCCAGCAGGAGGGATATCTACGAGCAGTACTTC.

The J gene is TRBJ2-7, the V gene TRBV11-2, with a weak D call TRBD1 (5 bases). This CDR3 spans 15 amino acids. Germline lookup yields CDR1 SGHAT and CDR2 FQNNGV. The ends were cut back, 5 bases at V and 2 bases at J, with 16 bases in the middle. Here the CDR3 reads CASSTQAWGPYEQYF. DNA for the CDR3: TGTGCCAGCAGCACTCAAGCCTGGGGCCCCTACGAGCAGTACTTC.

This clone showed up just a few times. Other DNA sequences in the same sample also yield this CDR3. The chain combines TRBV6-5 with TRBJ1-5; D not resolved. Germline V gene sequence: CDR1 MNHEY, CDR2 SVGAGI. CDR3 length: 13 residues. Trimming shortened V by 3 bases and J by 4 bases, and 7 bases separated the two germline ends. CDR3 in DNA: TGTGCCAGCAGTTATCGCGAGAATCAGCCCCAGCATTTT. This translates into CASSYRENQPQHF.

The chain links TRBV7-2 to TRBJ2-7, with TRBD2 identical over 7 bases. CDR1 and CDR2 from the germline V gene are SGHTA and FQGNSA. V lost 5 bases to trimming and J lost 3 bases; unmatched junction nucleotides: 7. CDR3 length equals 14 residues. CDR3 in DNA: TGTGCCAGCAGCCGACCGGGGGGAATCTACGAGCAGTACTTC. Its translation: CASSRPGGIYEQYF.

The chain links TRBV13 to TRBJ1-5, with TRBD1 as a possible D gene (5 bases). V lost 6 bases, J lost 1 base, and 10 bases lay in between. Germline-derived CDR1 and CDR2 are PRHDT and FYEKMQ (reference sequence). The CDR3 contains 14 residues. In nucleotides, the CDR3 is TGTGCCAGCAGTTACCGGGGGAGCAATCAGCCCCAGCATTTT. Protein product: CASSYRGSNQPQHF.

This clone appeared a single time. The rearrangement uses TRBV11-3 and TRBJ2-5; TRBD2 matches at 8 bases. This CDR3 has 15 residues. Germline-derived CDR1 and CDR2 are SGHNT and YENEEA. V was clipped by 3 bases and J by 5 bases; unmatched bases: 8. CDR3 bases: TGTGCCAGCAGCTTCAGCGGGAGTTTGCAGGAGACCCAGTACTTC. Its protein product is CASSFSGSLQETQYF.

The chain recombines TRBV18 with TRBJ2-5; TRBD1 might be the D (5 bases). Germline CDR1 reads KGHSH; CDR2 reads LQKENI. V lost 5 bases, J lost 9 bases, and 22 bases lay in between. CDR3 length equals 15 residues. The DNA of the CDR3 is TGTGCCAGCTCAGCTTACCAGGGCCCGCAGGCGGCCCAGTACTTC. Its protein is CASSAYQGPQAAQYF.

The chain couples TRBV27 to TRBJ2-1, with TRBD2 as a possible D gene (5 bases). The ends were cut back, 5 bases at V and 7 bases at J, with 21 bases in the middle. Germline V gives CDR1 MNHEY, CDR2 SMNVEV (reference sequence). This CDR3 region has 16 residues. CDR3 in amino acids: CASSQPGLTIGNEQFF. CDR3 nucleotide sequence: TGTGCCAGCAGTCAGCCCGGACTGACGATAGGGAATGAGCAGTTCTTC.

The gene calls are TRBV12-5 and TRBJ2-2, with 8 bases fitting TRBD1. With 6 bases clipped from V and 2 bases from J, the junction kept 5 bases outside the gene matches. Germline V gene lookup returns CDR1 LGHNT and CDR2 FRNRAP. CDR3 length: 15 amino acids. The chain's CDR3 is CASGPDRVNTGELFF. The CDR3 DNA sequence: TGTGCTAGTGGCCCGGACAGGGTTAACACCGGGGAGCTGTTTTTT. The entire variable domain, with the rest obtained from reference TRBV12-5 and TRBJ2-2, is as follows: DARVTQTPRHKVTEMGQEVTMRCQPILGHNTVFWYRQTMMQGLELLAYFRNRAPLDDSGMPKDRFSAEMPDATLATLKIQPSEPRDSAVYFCASGPDRVNTGELFFGEGSRLTVL.

This chain joins TRBV7-9 and TRBJ1-2; D is perhaps TRBD1 (6 bases). The CDR3 covers 13 residues. The V end was cut by 1 base, the J end by 8 bases, with 11 bases between. The germline V gene has CDR1 SEHNR and CDR2 FQNEAQ (reference sequence). This CDR3 reads CASSLGQGQGYTF. The CDR3 nucleotides are TGTGCCAGCAGCTTAGGCCAGGGACAAGGCTACACCTTC.

This clone was observed once. The genes are TRBV9 and TRBJ2-1; 8 nucleotides match TRBD2. The CDR3 is 19 residues long. Trimming at V came to 4 bases and at J to 4 bases, leaving 19 bases not matched to a gene. CDR1 is SGDLS, CDR2 YYNGEE, per germline. The CDR3 bases are TGTGCCAGCAGCTCCAGGAACACAGTGGGCGGGGGGAATTACAATGAGCAGTTCTTC. Translated, it gives CASSSRNTVGGGNYNEQFF.

The rearrangement links TRBV5-6 to TRBJ2-7, with 7 bases aligning to TRBD1. Germline CDR1 and CDR2: SGHDT and YYEEEE. CDR3 size: 14 residues. Unmatched junction bases numbered 7, after V lost 4 bases and J lost 3 bases. The chain's CDR3 is CASSVGQEVYEQYF. CDR3 bases: TGTGCCAGCAGCGTAGGACAGGAGGTCTACGAGCAGTACTTC. The whole variable domain, filled in from reference TRBV5-6 and TRBJ2-7, reads DAGVTQSPTHLIKTRGQQVTLRCSPKSGHDTVSWYQQALGQGPQFIFQYYEEEERQRGNFPDRFSGHQFPNYSSELNVNALLLGDSALYLCASSVGQEVYEQYFGPGTRLTVT.

The chain uses TRBV5-1 and TRBJ1-1, with 7 bases lining up with TRBD1. The CDR3 extends over 14 amino acids. V was pared by 4 bases and J by 0 bases, with 3 bases of the junction left unmatched. Per the germline V gene, CDR1 is SGHRS and CDR2 is YFSETQ. The CDR3 DNA reads TGCGCCAGCAGCCCCGGACAGGTGAACACTGAAGCTTTCTTT. As protein: CASSPGQVNTEAFF.

V and J are TRBV9 and TRBJ2-1, with 10 nucleotides matching TRBD2. The J segment lost 7 bases and the V segment lost 3 bases, leaving 7 bases of the junction unmatched. The CDR3 consists of 15 residues. Germline CDR1 reads SGDLS; CDR2 reads YYNGEE. The CDR3 reads CASSAASGSGNEQFF. CDR3 nucleotide sequence: TGTGCCAGCAGCGCGGCTAGCGGGAGTGGAAATGAGCAGTTCTTC. Using reference TRBV9 and TRBJ2-1 for the parts outside the CDR3, the full variable domain is DSGVTQTPKHLITATGQRVTLRCSPRSGDLSVYWYQQSLDQGLQFLIQYYNGEERAKGNILERFSAQQFPDLHSELNLSSLELGDSALYFCASSAASGSGNEQFFGPGTRLTVL.

The CDR3 sequence is CASSPLAGGFTGELFF. Written as DNA, the CDR3 is TGTGCCAGCAGCCCCCTAGCGGGAGGGTTCACCGGGGAGCTGTTTTTT. The J gene is TRBJ2-2, the V gene TRBV7-6; 12 nucleotides align to TRBD2. CDR3 length: 16 residues. J gave up 4 bases and V 5 bases, and 5 bases lay outside the gene matches. From germline, CDR1 is SGHVS and CDR2 FNYEAQ.

V usage is TRBV4-1 and J usage is TRBJ2-2, with 7 positions matching TRBD2. Germline trimming cut 0 bases from V and 14 bases from J; bases unmatched to any gene: 15. The V gene's germline CDR1 is MGHRA and CDR2 YSYEKL. This CDR3 contains 16 residues. CDR3 DNA sequence: TGCGCCAGCAGCCAAGATTTTTCTCCCGGGAGGATTGAACTGTTTTTT. Encoded protein: CASSQDFSPGRIELFF.

The chain uses TRBV4-1 and TRBJ1-5; no reliable D call. The germline gives CDR1 MGHRA, CDR2 YSYEKL. The CDR3 spans 15 residues. The germline V and J ends were trimmed by 0 bases and 2 bases, with 8 bases remaining between them. In DNA, the CDR3 is TGCGCCAGCAGCCAAGAAAAGGGAGGCAATCAGCCCCAGCATTTT. This sequence encodes CASSQEKGGNQPQHF.

This clone was picked up one time. The chain combines TRBV11-2 with TRBJ1-5; D is possibly TRBD1 (5 bases). The CDR3 is 17 residues long. Germline V gene sequence: CDR1 SGHAT, CDR2 FQNNGV. The V gene lost 0 bases and the J gene lost 6 bases, with 18 bases spanning the gap. For the CDR3, the DNA is TGTGCCAGCAGCTTAGATTTCGGGCAGGGTAAAGGTCAGCCCCAGCATTTT. Translating it yields CASSLDFGQGKGQPQHF.

This clone was seen a single time. The gene calls are TRBV27 and TRBJ2-2; a weak D match, TRBD1 (6 bases). The ends were cut back, 4 bases at V and 4 bases at J, with 16 bases in the middle. From germline, CDR1 is MNHEY and CDR2 SMNVEV (reference sequence). CDR3 length: 16 residues. CDR3 coding DNA: TGTGCCAGCAGTTCAACTTACAGGGATTCCACCGGGGAGCTGTTTTTT. Its translation is CASSSTYRDSTGELFF.

V is TRBV12-5 and J is TRBJ1-3; no clear D gene. The ends were cut back, 5 bases at V and 0 bases at J, with 8 bases in the middle. Germline CDR1 LGHNT, CDR2 FRNRAP. The CDR3 is made up of 14 amino acids. The CDR3 DNA reads TGTGCTAGTGGTCCTAGAAGCTCTGGAAACACCATATATTTT. Translating it yields CASGPRSSGNTIYF.

J is TRBJ2-5 and V is TRBV5-1, with TRBD2 matching 9 bases. The V segment lost 2 bases and the J segment 5 bases; nucleotides outside the gene matches: 1. The CDR3 sequence is 13 residues long. Germline CDR1 SGHRS, CDR2 YFSETQ. CDR3 sequence (DNA): TGCGCCAGCAGCTTCGGACTAGCGGAGACCCAGTACTTC. This codes for CASSFGLAETQYF. Supplemented by reference TRBV5-1 and TRBJ2-5, the full variable domain reads KAGVTQTPRYLIKTRGQQVTLSCSPISGHRSVSWYQQTPGQGLQFLFEYFSETQRNKGNFPGRFSGRQFSNSRSEMNVSTLELGDSALYLCASSFGLAETQYFGPGTRLLVL.

This clone has a single count. CDR3: CASQAGYNEQFF. The CDR3 coding sequence is TGTGCCAGCCAAGCCGGCTACAATGAGCAGTTCTTC. The chain couples TRBV11-2 to TRBJ2-1; D gene uncertain. CDR3 size: 12 residues. CDR1 is SGHAT, CDR2 FQNNGV, per germline. The germline V and J ends were trimmed by 8 bases and 3 bases, with 8 bases remaining between them.

The chain recombines TRBV4-1 with TRBJ1-4; no reliable D call. The V gene lost 2 bases and the J gene lost 12 bases, with 19 bases spanning the gap. Germline loops: CDR1 MGHRA, CDR2 YSYEKL. This CDR3 comprises 15 residues. This CDR3 reads CASSQLPRDSGQLFF. As DNA, the CDR3 is TGCGCCAGCAGCCAACTACCAAGAGACTCCGGTCAACTGTTTTTT.

This clone showed up just once. V usage is TRBV7-6 and J usage is TRBJ1-1; TRBD1 matches at 8 bases. Trimming cost V 5 bases and J 3 bases; bases outside gene matches: 5. The germline gives CDR1 SGHVS, CDR2 FNYEAQ. The CDR3 has 14 amino acids. The CDR3 sequence: CASSRTTGDTEAFF. CDR3 sequence (DNA): TGTGCCAGCAGCCGTACGACAGGGGACACTGAAGCTTTCTTT.

The chain links TRBV21-1 to TRBJ1-5; whether TRBD1, the table's D call, matches the DNA was not checked. TRBV21-1 is a recognized pseudogene. The CDR3 runs 18 residues. DNA for the CDR3: TGTGCCAGCAGCAAGAGGGCCAGATCTTGGGACAGGGATCAGCCCCAGCATTTT. This sequence encodes CASSKRARSWDRDQPQHF.

J is TRBJ2-2 and V is TRBV18; D possibly corresponds to TRBD2 (6 bases). Trimming removed 3 bases from V and 3 bases from J, with 14 bases in between. CDR3 length: 16 amino acids. The germline V gene has CDR1 KGHSH and CDR2 LQKENI. The CDR3 nucleotides are TGTGCCAGCTCACCCCTGGCTCCGGGGGACACCGGGGAGCTGTTTTTT. The encoded protein is CASSPLAPGDTGELFF.

The rearrangement joins TRBV14 to TRBJ1-2; tentatively, D is TRBD1 (5 bases). This CDR3 has 14 residues. V was trimmed by 0 bases and J by 8 bases, leaving 13 bases between them. Germline-derived CDR1 and CDR2 are SGHDN and FVKESK. For the CDR3, the DNA is TGTGCCAGCAGCCAAGATTGGCAGGGTTACGGCTACACCTTC. Encoded protein: CASSQDWQGYGYTF.

This CDR3 reads CASSPDGGRGTDTIYF. CDR3 in DNA: TGTGCCAGCAGCCCGGACGGTGGCAGGGGCACGGACACCATATATTTT. The rearrangement links TRBV5-5 to TRBJ1-3, with D tentatively TRBD1 (6 bases). This CDR3 comprises 16 residues. The V and J ends lost 4 bases and 8 bases respectively, with 22 bases between them. In germline, CDR1 is SGHKS, CDR2 YYEKEE (reference sequence).

The chain links TRBV10-2 to TRBJ2-7; a possible D gene is TRBD2 (5 bases). The V gene lost 8 bases and the J gene lost 3 bases, with 17 bases spanning the gap. CDR1 is WSHSY, CDR2 SAAADI, per germline. This CDR3 spans 14 amino acids. CDR3 loop: CASRGRREHYEQYF. In DNA, the CDR3 is TGCGCCAGCCGCGGGCGAAGGGAACACTACGAGCAGTACTTC.

This rearrangement joins TRBV6-5 to TRBJ1-2, with TRBD1 as a possible D gene (6 bases). V dropped 0 bases and J dropped 4 bases, with 9 bases sitting between them. The V gene's germline CDR1 is MNHEY and CDR2 SVGAGI. There are 14 residues in the CDR3. The CDR3 reads CASSYSRGLYGYTF. The CDR3 DNA reads TGTGCCAGCAGTTACTCGCGGGGGCTCTATGGCTACACCTTC.